This T cell receptor (beta chain) was captured in a study of Ad26.COV2.S vaccination and SARS-CoV-2 variants. Study details: Vaccine-arm donor from the placebo-controlled COV1001 Ad26.COV2.S trial. Recipients of Ad26.COV2.S got it intramuscularly, once or twice 56 days apart.

CDR3 length: 15 amino acids. With 5 bases removed from V and 4 bases from J, the gap between germline ends came to 17 bases. CDR1 and CDR2 (germline): MNHEY, SVGAGI. Treatment denoted: 15 to 20 received Ad26.COV2.S at low or high dose, single or two shots; roughly 5 received placebo; per-sample allocation not given. Repertoires come from day 63 after the first vaccine or placebo injection. TCRdb's table, derived via immunoSEQ multiplex PCR, lists solely in-frame clones and lacks some. The profile shows some 480,000 clones, around 88% of them singletons. This clone has more than one count but fewer than ten. Its target is not known. Whole-study findings and limits: Higher spike-specific TCR breadth was found in vaccine recipients than in placebo recipients. The authors reported substantial breadth in spike-specific CD8+ and CD4+ T cell responses after vaccination.

The sequence was obtained from a person between 18 and 60 years old who received the Ad26.COV2.S COVID-19 vaccine or a placebo. Here the sequenced sample was peripheral blood, taken in a trial of Ad26.COV2.S vaccine versus placebo. The chain joins TRBV6-5 to TRBJ1-2, with D possibly TRBD1 on 6 matching bases. The CDR3 here is CASSPSQGFGYGYTF. The CDR3 DNA follows: TGTGCCAGCAGTCCATCACAGGGTTTCGGCTATGGCTACACCTTC.